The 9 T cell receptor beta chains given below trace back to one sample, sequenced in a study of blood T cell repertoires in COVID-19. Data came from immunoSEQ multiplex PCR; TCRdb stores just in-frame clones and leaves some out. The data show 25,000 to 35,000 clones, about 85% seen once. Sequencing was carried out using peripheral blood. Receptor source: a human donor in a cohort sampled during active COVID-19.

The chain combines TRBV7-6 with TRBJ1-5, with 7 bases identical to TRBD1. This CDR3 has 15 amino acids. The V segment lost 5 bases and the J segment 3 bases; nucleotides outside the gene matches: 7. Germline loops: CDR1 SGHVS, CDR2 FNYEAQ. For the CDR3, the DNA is TGTGCCAGCAGCCCGAGGACAGGCAACAATCAGCCCCAGCATTTT. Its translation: CASSPRTGNNQPQHF.

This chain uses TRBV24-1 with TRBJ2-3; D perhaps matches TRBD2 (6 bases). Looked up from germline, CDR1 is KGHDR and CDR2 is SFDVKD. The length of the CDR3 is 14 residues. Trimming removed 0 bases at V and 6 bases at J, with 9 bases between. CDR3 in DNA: TGTGCCACCAGTGATTTGTCGGCGGGGGATACGCAGTATTTT. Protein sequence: CATSDLSAGDTQYF.

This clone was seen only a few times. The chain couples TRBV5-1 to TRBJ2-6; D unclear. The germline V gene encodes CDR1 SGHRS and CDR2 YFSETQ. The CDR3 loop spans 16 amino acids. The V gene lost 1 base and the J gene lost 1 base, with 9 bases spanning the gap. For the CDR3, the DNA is TGCGCCAGCAGCTTGAGACTTTCATCTGGGGCCAACGTCCTGACTTTC. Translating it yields CASSLRLSSGANVLTF.

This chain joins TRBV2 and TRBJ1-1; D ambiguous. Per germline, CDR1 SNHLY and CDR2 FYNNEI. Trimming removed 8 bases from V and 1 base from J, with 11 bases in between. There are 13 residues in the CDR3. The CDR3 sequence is CASLIAWNTEAFF. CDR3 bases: TGTGCCAGCCTGATAGCTTGGAACACTGAAGCTTTCTTT.

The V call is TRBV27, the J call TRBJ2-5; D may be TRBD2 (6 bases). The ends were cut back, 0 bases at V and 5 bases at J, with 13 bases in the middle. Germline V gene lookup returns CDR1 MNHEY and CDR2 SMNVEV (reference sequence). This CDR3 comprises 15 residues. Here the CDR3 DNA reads TGTGCCAGCAGTTTATCGACGGGACTGGTGGAGACCCAGTACTTC. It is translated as CASSLSTGLVETQYF.

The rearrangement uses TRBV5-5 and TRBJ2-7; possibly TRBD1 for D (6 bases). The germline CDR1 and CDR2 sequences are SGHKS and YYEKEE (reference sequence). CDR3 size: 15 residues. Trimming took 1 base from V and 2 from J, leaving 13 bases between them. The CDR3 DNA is TGTGCCAGCAGCTTGTACTACGGGGACACCTACGAGCAGTACTTC. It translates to CASSLYYGDTYEQYF.

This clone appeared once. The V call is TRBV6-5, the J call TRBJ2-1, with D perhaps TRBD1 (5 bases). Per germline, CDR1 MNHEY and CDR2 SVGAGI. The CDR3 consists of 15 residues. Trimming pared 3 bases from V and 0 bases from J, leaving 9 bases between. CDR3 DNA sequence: TGTGCCAGCAGTTATAGCAGGGACTCCTACAATGAGCAGTTCTTC. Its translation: CASSYSRDSYNEQFF.

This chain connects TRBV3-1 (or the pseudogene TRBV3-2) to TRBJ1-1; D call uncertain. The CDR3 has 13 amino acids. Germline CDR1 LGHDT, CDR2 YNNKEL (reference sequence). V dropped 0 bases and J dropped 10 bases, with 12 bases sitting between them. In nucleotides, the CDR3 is TGTGCCAGCAGCCAAGATCAGCGGCGGGGAGCTTTCTTT. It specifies CASSQDQRRGAFF.

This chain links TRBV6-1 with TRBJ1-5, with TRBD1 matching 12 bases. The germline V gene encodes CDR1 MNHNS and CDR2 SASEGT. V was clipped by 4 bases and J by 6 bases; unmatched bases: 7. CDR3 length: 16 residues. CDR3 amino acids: CASSVGQGAGGQPQHF. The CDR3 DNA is TGTGCCAGCAGTGTGGGACAGGGGGCAGGGGGTCAGCCCCAGCATTTT.